A single sample gave rise to the 19 T cell receptor beta chains below, sequenced in a study of PD-1 blockade in classical Hodgkin lymphoma. Every patient had relapsed following autologous stem cell transplantation, and cohorts differed in brentuximab vedotin exposure. Sequencing was performed with immunoSEQ multiplex PCR; in TCRdb, only in-frame clones are kept and a portion is missing. The sample holds nearly 55,000 clones; over 75% are singletons and the top ten take 15% to 20%. The specimen comprised peripheral blood mononuclear cells (PBMCs), sampled at baseline. These receptors were taken from a human donor with classical Hodgkin lymphoma.

The genes are TRBV18 and TRBJ2-2; D is undetermined. CDR3 size: 15 residues. Between the trimmed V and J ends, which lost 3 bases and 4 bases, there was a span of 12 bases. The germline CDR1 and CDR2 sequences are KGHSH and LQKENI. DNA of the CDR3: TGTGCCAGCTCACCTCTGAACGTAGTCACCGGGGAGCTGTTTTTT. It encodes CASSPLNVVTGELFF.

This chain uses TRBV10-2 with TRBJ2-2; D is perhaps TRBD1 (5 bases). From germline, CDR1 is WSHSY and CDR2 SAAADI. This CDR3 region has 17 residues. V lost 0 bases, J lost 3 bases, and 14 bases lay in between. CDR3 DNA: TGCGCCAGCAGTGAGTCTCGAGACAGTCTTGACACCGGGGAGCTGTTTTTT. This translates into CASSESRDSLDTGELFF.

This sequence joins TRBV11-3 and TRBJ1-3; unclear D gene. V shed 5 bases and J shed 4 bases, with 18 bases lying between them. The CDR3 loop spans 16 amino acids. Germline V CDR1 and CDR2: SGHNT, YENEEA. The CDR3 DNA reads TGTGCCAGCAGCCCGTCGGGCAGCTTTGTCGGAAACACCATATATTTT. This codes for CASSPSGSFVGNTIYF. Variable domain in full (rest from reference TRBV11-3 and TRBJ1-3): EAGVVQSPRYKIIEKKQPVAFWCNPISGHNTLYWYLQNLGQGPELLIRYENEEAVDDSQLPKDRFSAERLKGVDSTLKIQPAELGDSAVYLCASSPSGSFVGNTIYFGEGSWLTVV.

The V gene is TRBV5-1, the J gene TRBJ2-6, with D perhaps given as TRBD1 or TRBD2 (5 bases each). Trimming removed 2 bases at V and 0 bases at J, with 15 bases between. CDR1 is SGHRS, CDR2 YFSETQ, per germline. The CDR3 is made up of 18 amino acids. In DNA, the CDR3 is TGCGCCAGCAGCTTCGAGGGGATTACCGGCTCTGGGGCCAACGTCCTGACTTTC. Translating it yields CASSFEGITGSGANVLTF.

The chain recombines TRBV20-1 with TRBJ2-2; no clear D. The CDR3 covers 11 residues. V was clipped by 5 bases and J by 7 bases, with 8 bases between them. Germline V gene lookup returns CDR1 DFQATT and CDR2 SNEGSKA (reference sequence). The CDR3 sequence is CSAARIGELFF. DNA for the CDR3: TGCAGTGCTGCTCGAATCGGGGAGCTGTTTTTT.

The rearrangement links TRBV4-2 to TRBJ1-5; possible D gene TRBD1, 5 bases. The germline CDR1 and CDR2 sequences are LGHNA and YNFKEQ. The CDR3 is made up of 20 amino acids. V was cut by 1 base and J by 4 bases, with 26 bases left in between. CDR3 bases: TGTGCCAGCAGCCAAGGGGTTCAACCTGCGGGGCAGGCTAGGAATCAGCCCCAGCATTTT. Amino acid sequence: CASSQGVQPAGQARNQPQHF.

The genes are TRBV7-2 and TRBJ2-5; D perhaps matches TRBD2 (6 bases). Germline-derived CDR1 and CDR2 are SGHTA and FQGNSA. V lost 2 bases and J lost 7, with 14 bases in between. CDR3 length: 14 amino acids. The CDR3 sequence is CASSLTEGLGTQYF. Here the CDR3 DNA reads TGTGCCAGCAGCTTAACGGAGGGCCTGGGGACCCAGTACTTC.

The J gene is TRBJ1-1, the V gene TRBV10-3, with TRBD1 identical over 7 bases. Germline loops: CDR1 ENHRY, CDR2 SYGVKD. The CDR3 is made up of 14 amino acids. The V gene end was trimmed by 5 bases and the J gene end by 1 base; junction bases not matched to a gene: 4. The CDR3 nucleotides read TGTGCCATCAGTCAAGGGACAGCGAACACTGAAGCTTTCTTT. Protein: CAISQGTANTEAFF.

The V and J genes are TRBV29-1 and TRBJ2-3; TRBD1 agrees at 12 bases. Trimming took 3 bases from V and 6 from J; bases not matched to a gene: 4. Looked up from germline, CDR1 is SQVTM and CDR2 is ANQGSEA. The CDR3 contains 14 residues. CDR3 nucleotides: TGCAGCGTTGAGGGGGGACAGGGGGCTGATACGCAGTATTTT. The encoded protein is CSVEGGQGADTQYF.

The chain recombines TRBV5-6 with TRBJ2-5; a weak D match, TRBD1 (6 bases). This CDR3 has 13 amino acids. Trimming took off 3 bases at V and 11 bases at J, with 17 bases between the two ends. Germline V gene data show CDR1 as SGHDT and CDR2 as YYEEEE. The CDR3 coding sequence is TGTGCCAGCAGCTGGACAGCCCCCGGGGAGCAGTACTTC. Translating it yields CASSWTAPGEQYF.

V gene TRBV10-3 combines with J gene TRBJ2-7; either TRBD1 or TRBD2 may fit D (6 bases each). Trimming removed 2 bases at V and 5 bases at J, with 10 bases between. Germline CDR1 and CDR2: ENHRY and SYGVKD. The CDR3 contains 13 residues. As DNA, the CDR3 is TGTGCCATCAGTGAGAAGGGGGAGGACGAGCAGTACGTC. Its protein product is CAISEKGEDEQYV.

The chain employs TRBV29-1 and TRBJ1-1; a possible D gene is TRBD1 (6 bases). The CDR3 has 13 residues. V lost 5 bases and J lost 5, with 15 bases in between. Germline CDR1 is SQVTM and CDR2 is ANQGSEA. CDR3 protein: CSVSGQTQTEAFF. The CDR3 nucleotides are TGCAGCGTTTCTGGACAGACGCAAACTGAAGCTTTCTTT.

The chain carries TRBV7-2 and TRBJ1-4; D gene uncertain. Germline CDR1 SGHTA, CDR2 FQGNSA. V lost 1 base, J lost 8 bases, and 8 bases lay in between. The length of the CDR3 is 13 residues. The CDR3 coding sequence is TGTGCCAGCAGCTTAGTCAGAGAGGAAAAACTGTTTTTT. It is translated as CASSLVREEKLFF.

This clone appeared a single time. CDR3 amino acids: CASSLLYYGGKEIKLRAFF. The CDR3 nucleotides read TGCGCCAGCAGCTTGCTGTATTACGGTGGGAAGGAGATCAAACTTCGGGCTTTCTTT. V usage is TRBV5-1 and J usage is TRBJ1-1; D remains ambiguous. Germline V gives CDR1 SGHRS, CDR2 YFSETQ. This CDR3 is 19 amino acids long. V was cut by 1 base and J by 11 bases, with 33 bases left in between. Full variable domain (remainder filled in from reference TRBV5-1 and TRBJ1-1): KAGVTQTPRYLIKTRGQQVTLSCSPISGHRSVSWYQQTPGQGLQFLFEYFSETQRNKGNFPGRFSGRQFSNSRSEMNVSTLELGDSALYLCASSLLYYGGKEIKLRAFFGQGTRLTVV.

The V call is TRBV4-3, the J call TRBJ1-4; D not certain. The CDR3 has 12 residues. The germline gives CDR1 LGHNA, CDR2 YSLEER. V lost 7 bases and J lost 8, with 11 bases in between. The DNA for the CDR3 is TGCGCCAGCATGGGTCCGGGGGAAAAACTGTTTTTT. Its translation: CASMGPGEKLFF.

The gene calls are TRBV5-1 and TRBJ1-1; TRBD1 matches at 10 bases. The germline V gene encodes CDR1 SGHRS and CDR2 YFSETQ. There are 15 residues in the CDR3. J lost 3 bases, V lost 3 bases, and 5 bases had no gene match. This CDR3 reads CASSYRTGGDTEAFF. As DNA, the CDR3 is TGCGCCAGCAGCTATCGGACAGGGGGGGACACTGAAGCTTTCTTT.

The CDR3 nucleotides are TGCGCCAGCAGCCAAGGAAGGGGGGGATTCTCCTACAATGAGCAGTTCTTC. Protein: CASSQGRGGFSYNEQFF. This chain links TRBV4-1 with TRBJ2-1; TRBD2 is a possible D gene (7 bases). The CDR3 is made up of 17 amino acids. Trimming pared 1 base from V and 0 bases from J, leaving 13 bases between. CDR1 is MGHRA and CDR2 is YSYEKL in the germline V gene.

The chain employs TRBV6-5 and TRBJ2-4; possibly TRBD1 for D (6 bases). V lost 2 bases, J lost 0 bases, and 8 bases lay in between. The CDR3 spans 15 residues. CDR1 and CDR2 from the germline V gene are MNHEY and SVGAGI. The CDR3 loop reads CASSYQGPAKNIQYF. In nucleotides, the CDR3 is TGTGCCAGCAGTTACCAGGGGCCAGCCAAAAACATTCAGTACTTC.

The table lists this clone with many counts. V usage is TRBV10-3 and J usage is TRBJ2-7; tentatively, D is TRBD1 (6 bases). The CDR3 has 13 amino acids. Between the trimmed V and J ends, which lost 6 bases and 2 bases, there was a span of 11 bases. Germline V gene lookup returns CDR1 ENHRY and CDR2 SYGVKD. The CDR3: CAISPDSPYEQYF. Written as DNA, the CDR3 is TGTGCCATCAGCCCGGACAGTCCCTACGAGCAGTACTTC.